This is a list of T cell receptor beta chains from one sample in a study of neurological immune-mediated disorders. A single record per CDR3 protein comes from TCRdb applying MiXCR to the 5' RACE reads. This table has about 55,000 distinct CDR3 sequences, more than 4% appearing once. The sequenced sample consisted of PBMCs. Receptor source: a man in his fifties with multiple sclerosis. The CDR3 runs from the conserved cysteine through the conserved F or W. D genes are given only for firm matches. Clone sizes are given selectively: once, few, many, or a class where the clone is expanded.

D	size	J	V	CDR3	DNA
NA	many	TRBJ1-5	TRBV20-1	CSARDNRSNQPQHF	TGCAGTGCTAGGGACAATCGGAGCAATCAGCCCCAGCATTTT
NA	many	TRBJ2-1	TRBV29-1	CSVLRAALRDEQFF	TGCAGCGTTCTAAGAGCTGCTCTTAGGGATGAGCAGTTCTTC
NA	many	TRBJ1-4	TRBV7-2	CASTLGRPGEKLFF	TGTGCCAGCACCCTGGGACGTCCGGGGGAAAAACTGTTTTTT
TRBD1	NA	TRBJ2-3	TRBV29-1	CSARGQYTDTQYF	TGCAGCGCGAGGGGACAGTACACAGATACGCAGTATTTT
TRBD1	NA	TRBJ1-1	TRBV20-1	CSASTDRGTQNTEAFF	TGCAGTGCTAGCACCGACAGGGGAACACAGAACACTGAAGCTTTCTTT
TRBD2	many	TRBJ2-1	TRBV11-1	CASSLLSSGRASDEQFF	TGTGCCAGCAGCCTCCTTTCTAGCGGGAGGGCCTCGGATGAGCAGTTCTTC
NA	many	TRBJ2-1	TRBV5-1	CASSPSSRNSYNEQFF	TGCGCCAGCAGCCCGTCGAGCAGAAACTCCTACAATGAGCAGTTCTTC
TRBD2	many	TRBJ2-3	TRBV6-1	CASSEASGRADTQYF	TGTGCCAGCAGTGAAGCTAGCGGGAGGGCAGATACGCAGTATTTT
TRBD2	many	TRBJ2-7	TRBV20-1	CSAKEGLAVVYEQYF	TGCAGTGCTAAAGAGGGACTAGCGGTTGTCTACGAGCAGTACTTC
NA	many	TRBJ1-5	TRBV4-1	CASSQAEVGEAAQHF	TGCGCCAGCAGCCAAGCGGAGGTAGGGGAAGCGGCCCAGCATTTT
NA	many	TRBJ2-7	TRBV10-3	CAISESWLDGSEQYF	TGTGCCATCAGTGAGTCATGGCTAGACGGCAGCGAGCAGTACTTC
TRBD2	many	TRBJ2-2	TRBV4-2	CASSPTSGGLAGELFF	TGTGCCAGCAGCCCCACTAGCGGGGGGTTGGCGGGGGAGCTGTTTTTT
NA	many	TRBJ2-5	TRBV7-2	CASSPHPYQETQYF	TGTGCCAGCAGTCCTCACCCGTACCAAGAGACCCAGTACTTC
NA	many	TRBJ2-3	TRBV5-5	CASTRGPYTDTQYF	TGTGCCAGCACCCGTGGGCCCTACACAGATACGCAGTATTTT
NA	many	TRBJ2-5	TRBV14	CASSQRTIQETQYF	TGTGCCAGCAGCCAGAGGACAATCCAAGAGACCCAGTACTTC
NA	many	TRBJ1-6	TRBV12-3/TRBV12-4	CASSVGGTTNSPLHF	TGTGCCAGCAGTGTAGGGGGGACGACGAATTCACCCCTCCACTTT
NA	NA	TRBJ2-7	TRBV7-9	CASSYLNNPYEQYF	TGTGCCAGCAGCTATCTGAATAACCCCTACGAGCAGTACTTC
TRBD1	NA	TRBJ2-7	TRBV6-6	CASTGTGSSRQYF	TGTGCCAGCACCGGGACAGGGAGTTCTCGGCAGTACTTC
NA	few	TRBJ1-5	TRBV12-3/TRBV12-4	CASSPGGAQPQHF	TGTGCCAGCAGTCCAGGTGGGGCTCAACCCCAGCATTTT
NA	NA	TRBJ1-5	TRBV12-3/TRBV12-4	CASNNRVNQPQHF	TGTGCCAGCAACAACAGGGTCAATCAGCCCCAGCATTTT
TRBD2	many	TRBJ2-3	TRBV5-1	CASSYTSGSTDTQYF	TGCGCCAGCAGTTACACTAGCGGTAGCACAGATACGCAGTATTTT
NA	many	TRBJ2-2	TRBV7-6	CASSLAGPGELFF	TGTGCCAGCAGCTTAGCGGGCCCCGGGGAGCTGTTTTTT
TRBD2	many	TRBJ2-3	TRBV11-3	CASSLVGTSGLLATQYF	TGTGCCAGCAGCTTAGTTGGGACTAGCGGATTACTGGCTACGCAGTATTTT
TRBD2	many	TRBJ2-1	TRBV6-6	CASSYNRDYAYNEQFF	TGTGCCAGCAGTTACAACCGGGACTACGCCTACAATGAGCAGTTCTTC
TRBD1	NA	TRBJ1-4	TRBV28	CASSSGVGTDNEKLFF	TGTGCCAGCAGTTCGGGGGTCGGGACAGATAATGAAAAACTGTTTTTT
NA	many	TRBJ2-5	TRBV5-8	CASSLVAGSEETQYF	TGTGCCAGCAGCTTGGTAGCAGGAAGTGAGGAGACCCAGTACTTC
TRBD2	NA	TRBJ2-1	TRBV11-2	CASSNTSGRYNEQFF	TGTGCCAGCAGCAACACTAGCGGGAGATACAATGAGCAGTTCTTC
TRBD2	many	TRBJ2-7	TRBV12-3/TRBV12-4	CASSPGLVYEQYF	TGTGCCAGCAGTCCGGGACTAGTCTACGAGCAGTACTTC
TRBD1	NA	TRBJ2-3	TRBV20-1	CSARTPTGSGDTQYF	TGCAGTGCTAGGACGCCGACAGGGAGTGGGGATACGCAGTATTTT
TRBD2	many	TRBJ2-5	TRBV29-1	CSAGGLARTQETQYF	TGCAGCGCTGGCGGACTAGCGCGAACTCAAGAGACCCAGTACTTC
NA	few	TRBJ1-2	TRBV11-2	CASSLQGNGYTF	TGTGCCAGCAGCCTACAGGGAAATGGCTACACCTTC
TRBD2	many	TRBJ2-1	TRBV28	CASSLVAPGEGLAPMSMNNEQFF	TGTGCCAGCAGTTTAGTCGCGCCAGGGGAAGGACTAGCCCCCATGAGTATGAACAATGAGCAGTTCTTC
NA	many	TRBJ1-4	TRBV5-8	CASIPEFFATNEKLFF	TGTGCCAGCATCCCTGAATTCTTTGCAACTAATGAAAAACTGTTTTTT
TRBD2	many	TRBJ2-1	TRBV7-9	CASSSASSGRAWNEQFF	TGTGCCAGCAGCTCGGCCTCTAGCGGGAGGGCCTGGAATGAGCAGTTCTTC
NA	many	TRBJ1-5	TRBV9	CASSVAEHGNQPQHF	TGTGCCAGCAGCGTAGCTGAACACGGCAATCAGCCCCAGCATTTT
NA	many	TRBJ2-3	TRBV5-1	CASSGAPGRDTQYF	TGCGCCAGCAGCGGAGCGCCAGGGCGAGATACGCAGTATTTT
NA	NA	TRBJ1-2	TRBV7-9	CASNRQGDYTF	TGTGCGAGCAACCGGCAGGGAGACTACACCTTC
TRBD2	NA	TRBJ2-5	TRBV4-2	CASSQIEAGGGETQYF	TGTGCCAGCAGCCAAATCGAAGCGGGGGGAGGGGAGACCCAGTACTTC
NA	NA	TRBJ2-1	TRBV20-1	CSARDAGARGGDEQFF	TGCAGTGCTAGAGATGCAGGGGCTAGAGGGGGAGATGAGCAGTTCTTC
NA	many	TRBJ2-1	TRBV20-1	CSGGGRVNEQFF	TGCAGTGGCGGAGGCAGGGTCAATGAGCAGTTCTTC
NA	many	TRBJ2-7	TRBV18	CASSGGSAYEQYF	TGTGCCAGCTCTGGAGGGTCGGCCTACGAGCAGTACTTC
TRBD1	many	TRBJ1-2	TRBV28	CASTLRDRGGQGYTF	TGTGCCAGCACCCTCCGGGACAGGGGGGGGCAAGGCTACACCTTC
NA	many	TRBJ1-5	TRBV20-1	CSARGIGATGPQHF	TGCAGTGCTAGAGGGATAGGGGCCACCGGGCCCCAGCATTTT
NA	many	TRBJ2-7	TRBV7-2	CASSLSGGRYF	TGTGCCAGCAGCTTAAGCGGAGGAAGGTACTTC
NA	many	TRBJ2-4	TRBV28	CASSLWTAKNIQYF	TGTGCCAGCAGTTTATGGACAGCCAAAAACATTCAGTACTTC
NA	many	TRBJ1-2	TRBV20-1	CSARVDSRVYGYTF	TGCAGTGCTAGAGTGGACAGTCGTGTCTATGGCTACACCTTC